The rows below give T cell receptor beta chains drawn from one sample of a study of blood T cell repertoires in COVID-19. Clones were read by immunoSEQ multiplex PCR, and TCRdb kept only the in-frame ones, dropping some. The sample yields about 100,000 clones, 85% seen once. Sequencing was done on a sample of peripheral blood. These receptors were taken from a man in his fifties with active or convalescent COVID-19. CDR3s include the opening cysteine and the closing phenylalanine or tryptophan. The order of the fields is J gene, V gene, D gene, clone size, CDR3 DNA, CDR3 protein. The D gene is left open where the match is weak. For some rows the clone size is stated as once, few or many, or as a class when expanded; others skip it.

J: TRBJ2-1; V: TRBV6-5; D: NA; size: NA; DNA: TGTGCCAGCAGTAACCAACAGGGAGTGGAGAATGAGCAGTTCTTC; CDR3: CASSNQQGVENEQFF
J: TRBJ2-7; V: TRBV2; D: TRBD1; size: NA; DNA: TGTGCCAGCAGGGCCGGGACAGCACCCTACGAGCAGTACTTC; CDR3: CASRAGTAPYEQYF
J: TRBJ2-5; V: TRBV11-2; D: TRBD1; size: few; DNA: TGTGCCAGCAGCAGAGGACAGGGGGAAGAGACCCAGTACTTC; CDR3: CASSRGQGEETQYF
J: TRBJ1-5; V: TRBV19; D: TRBD1; size: NA; DNA: TGTGCCAGTAGGGGGGCGGACAGGGGATTAAATCAGCCCCAGCATTTT; CDR3: CASRGADRGLNQPQHF
J: TRBJ2-5; V: TRBV2; D: TRBD2; size: NA; DNA: TGTGCCACGACTAGCGGGAACCAAGAGACCCAGTACTTC; CDR3: CATTSGNQETQYF
J: TRBJ1-3; V: TRBV19; D: NA; size: NA; DNA: TGTGCCAGTAGGCGCCGGGACTCTGGAAACACCATATATTTT; CDR3: CASRRRDSGNTIYF
J: TRBJ1-6; V: TRBV3-1/TRBV3-2; D: NA; size: NA; DNA: TGTGCCAGCAGCCCGGACAGAACACCCCTCCACTTT; CDR3: CASSPDRTPLHF
J: TRBJ2-3; V: TRBV5-1; D: NA; size: NA; DNA: TGCGCCAGCAGCTTGGCTGGGGCCCCTGGGATAGATACGCAGTATTTT; CDR3: CASSLAGAPGIDTQYF
J: TRBJ1-3; V: TRBV3-1/TRBV3-2; D: NA; size: NA; DNA: TGTGCCAGCAGCCAAGTGCCAGGACAAGGAAACACCATATATTTT; CDR3: CASSQVPGQGNTIYF
J: TRBJ1-1; V: TRBV7-2; D: TRBD1; size: NA; DNA: TGTGCCAGCAGGTGGGGAGGACAGGAAGCTGAAGCTTTCTTT; CDR3: CASRWGGQEAEAFF
J: TRBJ2-3; V: TRBV6-4; D: NA; size: NA; DNA: TGTGCCAGCAGTGACCAATCAGCAGATACGCAGTATTTT; CDR3: CASSDQSADTQYF
J: TRBJ2-7; V: TRBV4-1; D: TRBD2; size: NA; DNA: TGCGCCAGCAGCCATGAATCCGGGACTAGCTTCACCTACGAGCAGTACTTC; CDR3: CASSHESGTSFTYEQYF
J: TRBJ2-1; V: TRBV7-6; D: TRBD2; size: NA; DNA: TGTGCCAGCAGCAGGGGACTAGCGGGAGCTTATTCCTACAATGAGCAGTTCTTC; CDR3: CASSRGLAGAYSYNEQFF
J: TRBJ1-1; V: TRBV5-5; D: NA; size: NA; DNA: TGTGCCAGCAGACCGAGCCAACTGAACACTGAAGCTTTCTTT; CDR3: CASRPSQLNTEAFF
J: TRBJ2-2; V: TRBV11-3; D: TRBD2; size: many; DNA: TGTGCCAGCAGCTTAATGGGACTAGTAGGTACCGGGGAGCTGTTTTTT; CDR3: CASSLMGLVGTGELFF
J: TRBJ1-6; V: TRBV6-1; D: NA; size: many; DNA: TGTGCCAGCAGTGAAAGTCTGGGGGGAAATTCACCCCTCCACTTT; CDR3: CASSESLGGNSPLHF
J: TRBJ1-2; V: TRBV9; D: NA; size: many; DNA: TGTGCCAGCAGCGTAAGGCAGGGGTATGGCTACACCTTC; CDR3: CASSVRQGYGYTF
J: TRBJ2-1; V: TRBV7-2; D: NA; size: NA; DNA: TGTGCCAGCAGCTTCAGTGTGCGGAGCTCCTACAATGAGCAGTTCTTC; CDR3: CASSFSVRSSYNEQFF
J: TRBJ1-1; V: TRBV7-9; D: TRBD1; size: NA; DNA: TGTGCCAGCAGCTTCCGACAGGGAACTGAAGCTTTCTTT; CDR3: CASSFRQGTEAFF
J: TRBJ2-1; V: TRBV7-2; D: TRBD1; size: NA; DNA: TGTGCCAGCAGCTTAGCCCCGACAGGGGGCTCCTACAATGAGCAGTTCTTC; CDR3: CASSLAPTGGSYNEQFF
J: TRBJ1-2; V: TRBV5-6; D: NA; size: NA; DNA: TGTGCCAGCAGCTTAGCAGGGTCTTACACCTTC; CDR3: CASSLAGSYTF
J: TRBJ2-7; V: TRBV10-2; D: TRBD2; size: NA; DNA: TGCGCCAGCAGTGAGCCTCCCGGGACTAGCGGGAGGCATTTTAGAGAGCAGTACTTC; CDR3: CASSEPPGTSGRHFREQYF
J: TRBJ2-1; V: TRBV5-1; D: NA; size: NA; DNA: TGCGCCAGCAGCCTGGAGAGTGAGAATGAGCAGTTCTTC; CDR3: CASSLESENEQFF
J: TRBJ1-2; V: TRBV6-1; D: NA; size: NA; DNA: TGTGCCAGCAGTGACCGAGGTGGCTACACCTTC; CDR3: CASSDRGGYTF
J: TRBJ2-7; V: TRBV9; D: NA; size: NA; DNA: TGTGCCAGCAGCCCAGGGGAGGGAGGGTACGAGCAGTACTTC; CDR3: CASSPGEGGYEQYF
J: TRBJ2-2; V: TRBV29-1; D: NA; size: NA; DNA: TGCAGCACACTTGGGTCGGGGATCGGCGGGGAGCTGTTTTTT; CDR3: CSTLGSGIGGELFF
J: TRBJ1-2; V: TRBV19; D: NA; size: NA; DNA: TGTGCCAGTAGTATAGTTCGGCAGGGGTATGGCTACACCTTC; CDR3: CASSIVRQGYGYTF
J: TRBJ1-6; V: TRBV6-5; D: NA; size: NA; DNA: TGTGCCAGCAGGCAGACAAATTCACCCCTCCACTTT; CDR3: CASRQTNSPLHF
J: TRBJ1-2; V: TRBV29-1; D: NA; size: NA; DNA: TGCAGCGTAGCACGGGGGGCCGGCTATGGCTACACCTTC; CDR3: CSVARGAGYGYTF
J: TRBJ2-3; V: TRBV5-1; D: TRBD1; size: NA; DNA: TGCGCCAGCAGTTATACCGGGACAGGGGTTACAGATACGCAGTATTTT; CDR3: CASSYTGTGVTDTQYF
J: TRBJ1-1; V: TRBV3-1/TRBV3-2; D: NA; size: NA; DNA: TGTGCCAGCAGCCGACAGAATTCGAACACTGAAGCTTTCTTT; CDR3: CASSRQNSNTEAFF
J: TRBJ2-2; V: TRBV5-6; D: NA; size: NA; DNA: TGTGCCAGCAGCTTGATAGGGATGAGCGGCACCGGGGAGCTGTTTTTT; CDR3: CASSLIGMSGTGELFF
J: TRBJ1-5; V: TRBV28; D: TRBD1; size: NA; DNA: TGTGCCAGCAGTTTATACAGGGGGCTTGGTCAGCCCCAGCATTTT; CDR3: CASSLYRGLGQPQHF
J: TRBJ2-6; V: TRBV3-1/TRBV3-2; D: NA; size: NA; DNA: TGTGCCAGCAGCCCTTGGGACATAACCAACGTCCTGACTTTC; CDR3: CASSPWDITNVLTF
J: TRBJ1-5; V: TRBV19; D: TRBD1; size: few; DNA: TGTGCCAGTAGTATAGGAGACGACAGGGAACAGCCCCAGCATTTT; CDR3: CASSIGDDREQPQHF
J: TRBJ2-3; V: TRBV18; D: NA; size: NA; DNA: TGTGCCAGCTCACCACCCGTCGGCACAGATACGCAGTATTTT; CDR3: CASSPPVGTDTQYF
J: TRBJ2-1; V: TRBV7-2; D: NA; size: NA; DNA: TGTGCCAGCAGCTTAGGGTTAGCGGTCTCCTACAATGAGCAGTTCTTC; CDR3: CASSLGLAVSYNEQFF
J: TRBJ2-7; V: TRBV5-6; D: TRBD1; size: NA; DNA: TGTGCCAATACACGGACAGGGATGTACGAGCAGTACTTC; CDR3: CANTRTGMYEQYF
J: TRBJ2-1; V: TRBV9; D: TRBD2; size: NA; DNA: TGTGCCAGCAGCGTGGGACTAGTTCAACGCTCCTACAATGAGCAGTTCTTC; CDR3: CASSVGLVQRSYNEQFF
J: TRBJ2-3; V: TRBV5-5; D: TRBD2; size: NA; DNA: TGTGCCAGCTGGGCGGCTAGCGGGAGCACAGATACGCAGTATTTT; CDR3: CASWAASGSTDTQYF
J: TRBJ2-7; V: TRBV4-1; D: NA; size: once; DNA: TGCGCCAGCAGCCAAGATTGGATAGCGGCCCCCTACGAGCAGTACTTC; CDR3: CASSQDWIAAPYEQYF
J: TRBJ1-1; V: TRBV3-1/TRBV3-2; D: TRBD1; size: once; DNA: TGTGCCAGCACCGAGACAGGGATCACTGAAGCTTTCTTT; CDR3: CASTETGITEAFF
J: TRBJ2-3; V: TRBV7-2; D: NA; size: NA; DNA: TGTGCCAGCAGCCCCGGGGAGGTAACGCAGTATTTT; CDR3: CASSPGEVTQYF